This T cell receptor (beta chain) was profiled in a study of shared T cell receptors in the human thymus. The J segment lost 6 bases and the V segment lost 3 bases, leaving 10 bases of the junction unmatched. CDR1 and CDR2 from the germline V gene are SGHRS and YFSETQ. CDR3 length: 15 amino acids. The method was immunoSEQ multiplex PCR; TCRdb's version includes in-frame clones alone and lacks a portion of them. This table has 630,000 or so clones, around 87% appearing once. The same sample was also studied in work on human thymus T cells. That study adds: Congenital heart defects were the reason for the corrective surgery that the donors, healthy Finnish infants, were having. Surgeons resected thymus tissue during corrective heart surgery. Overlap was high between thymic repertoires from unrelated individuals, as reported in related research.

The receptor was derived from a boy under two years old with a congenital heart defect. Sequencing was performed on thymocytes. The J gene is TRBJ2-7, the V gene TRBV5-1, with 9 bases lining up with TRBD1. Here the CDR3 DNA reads TGCGCCAGCAGCTCAACCGGGACAGGGAGCGGCGAGCAGTACTTC. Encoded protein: CASSSTGTGSGEQYF.